This T cell receptor (beta chain) was retrieved from a study of T cell responses to AZD1222 COVID-19 vaccine. The CDR3 runs to 13 residues. V was shortened by 7 bases and J by 5 bases, with 12 bases between the two germline ends. The protocol was immunoSEQ multiplex PCR, while the TCRdb copy is restricted to in-frame clones and leaves out a portion. This table holds some 150,000 clones, 85% to 95% found once. Sequencing used peripheral blood, obtained 28 days after the second AZD1222 dose. This rearrangement joins TRBV12-3 or TRBV12-4 to TRBJ2-1; D is undetermined. This TCR derives from an adult who received the AZD1222 COVID-19 vaccine. As DNA, the CDR3 is TGTGCCAGCACTCTACTGGAGCACAATGAGCAGTTCTTC. As protein: CASTLLEHNEQFF.